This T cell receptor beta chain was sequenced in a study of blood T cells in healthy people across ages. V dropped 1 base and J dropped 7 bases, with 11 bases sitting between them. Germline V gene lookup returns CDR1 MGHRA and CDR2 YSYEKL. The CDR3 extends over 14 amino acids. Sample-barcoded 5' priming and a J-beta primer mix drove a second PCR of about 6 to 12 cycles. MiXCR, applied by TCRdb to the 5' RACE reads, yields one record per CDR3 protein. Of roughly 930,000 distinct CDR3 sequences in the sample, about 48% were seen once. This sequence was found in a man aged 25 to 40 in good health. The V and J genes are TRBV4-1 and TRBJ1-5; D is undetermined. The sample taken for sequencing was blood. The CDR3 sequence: CASSQAEGLQPQHF. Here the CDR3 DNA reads TGCGCCAGCAGCCAAGCCGAGGGTTTACAGCCCCAGCATTTT.